This T cell receptor beta chain was retrieved from a study of blood T cell repertoires in COVID-19. Overall study: The study drew acute and convalescent COVID-19 samples from the United States, Italy and Spain.

The CDR3 covers 15 residues. V lost 10 bases to trimming and J lost 5 bases; unmatched junction nucleotides: 16. CDR1 and CDR2 (germline): MNHEY, SVGAGI. In the study's own analysis: Amplification from reference gene primers served as the basis for estimated nucleated cell counts. Sequencing was performed with immunoSEQ multiplex PCR; in TCRdb, only in-frame clones are kept and a portion is missing. That table gives V, J and clone size, and the DNA gave D and trimming. Of approximately 250,000 clones listed, 75% to 90% are singletons. Sequencing input: peripheral blood. The chain uses TRBV6-5 and TRBJ2-7; 8 bases match TRBD1. The receptor comes from a woman between 65 and 79 years old with COVID-19, enrolled during active disease. DNA of the CDR3: TGTGCCACCGCGATTTTAGGACAGGGAAGGGACGAGCAGTACTTC. This sequence encodes CATAILGQGRDEQYF.